This is a list of T cell receptor beta chains from one sample in a study of cytomegalovirus exposure and HLA in healthy donors. Only in-frame clones appear in the TCRdb table, and some are missing; sequencing was by immunoSEQ multiplex PCR. This sample has under 200,000 clones, with roughly 80% found just once. The sample taken for sequencing was PBMCs. The origin of the receptors is a man aged 25-45 years in good health and CMV-seronegative. Both conserved end residues are part of each CDR3. A D gene is named only where the DNA matches it firmly. Not all rows give a size; the values are once, few, many and, for expanded clones, a class.

j_call,clone_size,d_call,v_call,cdr3_nt,cdr3_aa
TRBJ2-7,.,.,TRBV7-2,TGTGCCAGCAGCTTAGATGTCTGGGACACCTACGAGCAGTACTTC,CASSLDVWDTYEQYF
TRBJ2-3,.,.,TRBV19,TGTGCCAGTAGCGCCGAAGGGGTACGCACAGATACGCAGTATTTT,CASSAEGVRTDTQYF
TRBJ2-7,.,.,TRBV11-2,TGTGCCAGCAGCTTAGGGCAGGGAAGCTCCTACGAGCAGTACTTC,CASSLGQGSSYEQYF
TRBJ2-7,.,TRBD1,TRBV27,TGTGCCAGCAGTCCCGGACAGGGTCTCGACGAGCAGTACTTC,CASSPGQGLDEQYF
TRBJ2-7,.,TRBD1,TRBV2,TGTGCCAGCACCCTGGGACAGGGGGCACGAGAGCAGTACTTC,CASTLGQGAREQYF
TRBJ1-1,.,.,TRBV15,TGTGCCACCAGCAGAGATGGGGGGGCGACTGAAGCTTTCTTT,CATSRDGGATEAFF
TRBJ2-7,.,.,TRBV7-2,TGTGCCAGCAGCGGATGGGCAGGGGATATCTACGAGCAGTACTTC,CASSGWAGDIYEQYF
TRBJ2-7,.,.,TRBV5-5,TGTGCCAGCACCTCTGAGGGGAGGGGGTACGAGCAGTACTTC,CASTSEGRGYEQYF
TRBJ1-4,.,TRBD1,TRBV18,TGTGCCAGCTCAAAATCCGGGACAGAAACGGTTAATGAAAAACTGTTTTTT,CASSKSGTETVNEKLFF
TRBJ2-6,.,.,TRBV28,TGTGCCAGCAGTTTATTCGTTGCTGGGGCCAACGTCCTGACTTTC,CASSLFVAGANVLTF
TRBJ2-7,.,.,TRBV28,TGTGCCAGCATTGGGGGGAGAAGGCGGGACGAGCAGTACTTC,CASIGGRRRDEQYF
TRBJ2-5,.,.,TRBV6-5,TGTGCCAGCAGACCGACCGGGAAGACCCAGTACTTC,CASRPTGKTQYF
TRBJ1-6,.,TRBD1,TRBV11-2,TGTGCCAGCCGACTGCAGGGGGCAGGTTCACCCCTCCACTTT,CASRLQGAGSPLHF
TRBJ2-7,.,TRBD1,TRBV6-6,TGTGCCAGCAGTTACTCGCGACAGGGTCAAAGTGAGCAGTACTTC,CASSYSRQGQSEQYF
TRBJ2-7,.,TRBD2,TRBV4-1,TGCGCCAGCAGCCCGCGCGGGAGTTTACTCTACGAGCAGTACTTC,CASSPRGSLLYEQYF
TRBJ2-7,.,.,TRBV5-1,TGCGCCAGCAGCTTGGCTGAGGGAATCTCCGAGCAGTACTTC,CASSLAEGISEQYF
TRBJ2-7,.,TRBD1,TRBV4-2,TGTGCCAGCAGCCAGGACAGGCCCCCCGACGAGCAGTACTTC,CASSQDRPPDEQYF
TRBJ1-4,.,.,TRBV7-9,TGTGCCAGCAGCGCCGGGGGGACAACTAATGAAAAACTGTTTTTT,CASSAGGTTNEKLFF
TRBJ2-1,.,TRBD1,TRBV7-3,TGTGCCAGCAGCTTATCAGGGGGCAATGAGCAGTTCTTC,CASSLSGGNEQFF
TRBJ2-1,.,.,TRBV11-1,TGTGCCAGCAGCCTCGCCCCTAGCGTCCATGAGCAGTTCTTC,CASSLAPSVHEQFF
TRBJ1-3,.,.,TRBV27,TGTGCCAGCAGTCTCCAGGGCTCTGGAAACACCATATATTTT,CASSLQGSGNTIYF
TRBJ1-3,.,.,TRBV30,TGTGCCTGGACAACTGGAAACACCATATATTTT,CAWTTGNTIYF
TRBJ2-7,.,TRBD1,TRBV7-2,TGTGCCAGCAGCCCGAGGGGGACAGGGGGAAGCGAGCAGTACTTC,CASSPRGTGGSEQYF
TRBJ2-3,.,.,TRBV6-5,TGTGCCAGCAAACCAAACTGGTCGAGCACAGATACGCAGTATTTT,CASKPNWSSTDTQYF
TRBJ2-7,few,.,TRBV19,TGTGCCAGTAGTAACGGACAGAATCAGTACTTC,CASSNGQNQYF
TRBJ1-5,.,.,TRBV6-5,TGTGCCAGCAGTTCGACAGGCCCCAATCAGCCCCAGCATTTT,CASSSTGPNQPQHF
TRBJ1-5,.,.,TRBV30,TGTGCCTGGTCGGGGGAAAATCAGCCCCAGCATTTT,CAWSGENQPQHF
TRBJ1-1,.,.,TRBV18,TGTGCCAGCTCACCACCTCATCAGGAAGTTGAAGCTTTCTTT,CASSPPHQEVEAFF
TRBJ1-1,.,TRBD1,TRBV28,TGTGCCAGCAGTTTGACAGGGGCTACGGGGGTGAACACTGAAGCTTTCTTT,CASSLTGATGVNTEAFF
TRBJ2-7,few,.,TRBV7-2,TGTGCCAGCAGCTTCGCGGCGTCCTACGAGCAGTACTTC,CASSFAASYEQYF
TRBJ1-1,.,.,TRBV9,TGTGCCAGCAGCCCAGGACGGGAGAACACTGAAGCTTTCTTT,CASSPGRENTEAFF
TRBJ2-3,once,.,TRBV6-5,TGTGCCACCTCTGACGAGCGGGGCACAGATACGCAGTATTTT,CATSDERGTDTQYF
TRBJ2-7,.,TRBD1,TRBV7-3,TGTGCCAGCAGGGGGACAGGGGGAATCGGCGAGCAGTACTTC,CASRGTGGIGEQYF
TRBJ1-1,few,TRBD1,TRBV5-1,TGCGCCAGCAGCCCGAAATATGAGGGGGCGCCGCTGACTGAAGCTTTCTTT,CASSPKYEGAPLTEAFF
TRBJ2-3,.,TRBD1,TRBV6-4,TGTGCCAGCAGTGACTCGACAGGGGCAGATACGCAGTATTTT,CASSDSTGADTQYF
TRBJ1-4,.,.,TRBV7-9,TGTGCCAGCAGCTTAGACAGCTTTAATGAAAAACTGTTTTTT,CASSLDSFNEKLFF
TRBJ2-3,few,TRBD2,TRBV4-3,TGCGCCAGCAGCCAAGAGAGACTAGCGGGGGATATAGATACGCAGTATTTT,CASSQERLAGDIDTQYF
TRBJ1-5,.,.,TRBV6-5,TGTGCCAGCAGCAGGGGAGGCAATCAGCCCCAGCATTTT,CASSRGGNQPQHF
TRBJ2-5,.,.,TRBV15,TGTGCCACCAGCAGGGACAGCGGCCCCCAAGAGACCCAGTACTTC,CATSRDSGPQETQYF
TRBJ1-4,.,TRBD1,TRBV7-8,TGTGCCAGCAGCTTAGGGACAGGATACGATGAAAAACTGTTTTTT,CASSLGTGYDEKLFF
TRBJ1-2,.,.,TRBV6-1,TGTGCCAGCAGTGAAGCTTCTCTAGGCTATGGCTACACCTTC,CASSEASLGYGYTF
TRBJ2-7,.,TRBD1,TRBV7-9,TGTTCCAGCAGCTTTACAGGACAGGGAACCGAGCAGTACTTC,CSSSFTGQGTEQYF
TRBJ2-7,.,.,TRBV6-5,TGTGCCAGCAGACGCCGCCGGGACAACTTGTACGAGCAGTACTTC,CASRRRRDNLYEQYF
TRBJ1-1,.,.,TRBV27,TGTGCCAGCAGTTTTCGCAGAACCTCCACTGAAGCTTTCTTT,CASSFRRTSTEAFF
TRBJ1-5,.,.,TRBV30,TGTGCCTGGAGTAGGCGGGACGCCTCTTCACTGCCCCAGCATTTT,CAWSRRDASSLPQHF
TRBJ2-3,.,TRBD2,TRBV6-5,TGTGCCAGCAGTTCCCCGGGGGGGAACACAGATACGCAGTATTTT,CASSSPGGNTDTQYF